This T cell receptor beta chain was identified during a study of monozygotic twins with inflammatory bowel disease (dated by TCRdb to about 2019). A note on the overall study: The full study comprised approximately 28 monozygotic twin pairs: nine German pairs (four IBD-concordant, five IBD-discordant) and 19 IBD-discordant Danish pairs. The search for disease-associated traits relied mainly on comparing IBD patients with their genetically identical healthy co-twins within discordant pairs. Each individual had, on average, about 151 000 unique TCRalpha sequences and 181 000 unique TCRbeta sequences available for analysis.

From each donor, a 2.5 ml peripheral blood sample was drawn into PAXgene tubes and stored at -80 degrees C. Total RNA was isolated from whole blood with the PAXgene blood miRNA kit on an automated QIAcube, without T cell sorting. Peripheral blood from monozygotic twin pairs concordant or discordant for inflammatory bowel disease was subjected to deep TCRalpha and TCRbeta repertoire profiling with unique molecular barcoding. Smoking habits were recorded for all twin pairs, and each individual was classified as a current, former or never smoker. CDR1 MDHEN and CDR2 SYDVKM were looked up in the germline V gene. Its CDR3 holds 12 amino acids, cysteine through phenylalanine. DNA is not recorded here. Results the study describes overall, beyond this receptor: Because patients received different immunosuppressive treatments, the repertoires may have picked up extra background noise and variability between individuals. Repertoire similarity did not differ between concordant and discordant twins, possibly due to limited statistical power. Distinction between different T cell subtypes could not be achieved in the analysis. IBD patients shared fewer clonotypes with other individuals than healthy twins did, most markedly in patients showing signs of disease activity. TCRbeta repertoire diversity, by inverse Simpson index, was decreased in IBD patients compared with their healthy co-twins. No single strong signal or clonotype linked to IBD turned up in the results, so the idea that one exists was not supported.

Notes on this clonotype: It has no known antigen specificity.

Receptor libraries were prepared by 5' RACE. Each TCR library was prepared from about 4,000 ng of total RNA. For each sample, cDNA was synthesized in eight separate reactions using SMARTScribe reverse transcriptase. Unique molecular identifiers containing a 6-nucleotide sample barcode were introduced through template switching during cDNA synthesis. TCRalpha and TCRbeta cDNA was amplified by two nested PCRs of around 16 and 10 cycles, with bead purification after each PCR. Before amplification, the cDNA was treated with uracil DNA-glycosylase and purified using the QIAquick PCR purification kit. In the second PCR, Illumina TruSeq-compatible adapters and sample-specific barcodes were added. TapeStation and Qubit were used to check library quality and concentration, and 4 to 6.5 ng of each library went into the pool. Pooled libraries were sequenced on an Illumina HiSeq2500 single-index Rapid Run with 2 x 100 bp reads and custom sequencing primers. In the authors' own workflow: PCR and sequencing errors were corrected by UMI-based consensus assembly using MiGEC version 1.2.6. MiXCR version 2.1.1 handled V(D)J alignment, clonotype assembly and CDR3 extraction. Gene usage, clonotype sharing and MAIT/NKT TCR abundance were normalised by analysing the top 1000, 10 000 and 20 000 clonotypes per sample. After downsampling to 27 000 UMIs, diversity was calculated as the inverse Simpson index using the vegan R package. Paired Mann-Whitney U tests were applied to discordant twin pairs, with Benjamini-Hochberg correction for multiple testing. The reads underwent TCRdb reprocessing, giving one record for each CDR3 protein sequence and no DNA. For this entry, the V and J calls and clone size follow TCRdb and not the study's own pipeline. The table held for this sample gives under 200,000 distinct CDR3 sequences. The ten most abundant clones make up roughly 2.6% of the sample.

Specimen: blood. The chain couples TRBV28 to TRBJ1-5; the D call from TCRdb, TRBD1, cannot be confirmed without DNA. This TCR was recovered from a human donor with ulcerative colitis or Crohn's disease, or a healthy co-twin of an affected twin (not recorded which). This receptor carries the CDR3 CASSYGGQPQHF.